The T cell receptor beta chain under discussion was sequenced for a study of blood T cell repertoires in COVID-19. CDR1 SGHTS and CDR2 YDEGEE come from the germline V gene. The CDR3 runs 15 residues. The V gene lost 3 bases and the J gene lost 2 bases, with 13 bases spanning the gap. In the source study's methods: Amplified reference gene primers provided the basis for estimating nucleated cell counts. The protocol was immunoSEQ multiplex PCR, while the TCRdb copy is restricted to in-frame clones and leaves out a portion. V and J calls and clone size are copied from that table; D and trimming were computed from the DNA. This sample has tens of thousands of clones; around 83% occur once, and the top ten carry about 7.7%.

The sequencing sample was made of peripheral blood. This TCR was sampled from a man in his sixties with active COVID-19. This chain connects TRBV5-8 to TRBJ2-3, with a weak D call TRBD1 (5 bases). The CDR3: CASSSQGQTTDTQYF. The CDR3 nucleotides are TGTGCCAGCAGCTCACAAGGACAAACCACAGATACGCAGTATTTT.